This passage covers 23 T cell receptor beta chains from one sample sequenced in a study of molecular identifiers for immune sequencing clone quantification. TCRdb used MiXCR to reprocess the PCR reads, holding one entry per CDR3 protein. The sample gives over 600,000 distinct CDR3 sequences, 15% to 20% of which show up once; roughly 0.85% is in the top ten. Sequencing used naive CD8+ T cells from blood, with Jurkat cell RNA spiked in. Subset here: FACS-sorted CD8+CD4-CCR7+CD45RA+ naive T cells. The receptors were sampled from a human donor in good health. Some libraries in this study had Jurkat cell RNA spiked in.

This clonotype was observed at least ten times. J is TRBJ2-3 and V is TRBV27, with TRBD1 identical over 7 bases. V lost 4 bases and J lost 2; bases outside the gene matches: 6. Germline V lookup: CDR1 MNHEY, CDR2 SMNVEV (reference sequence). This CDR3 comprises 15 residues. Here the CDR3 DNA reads TGTGCCAGCAGTTCCGGGACAGTATACACAGATACGCAGTATTTT. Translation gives CASSSGTVYTDTQYF.

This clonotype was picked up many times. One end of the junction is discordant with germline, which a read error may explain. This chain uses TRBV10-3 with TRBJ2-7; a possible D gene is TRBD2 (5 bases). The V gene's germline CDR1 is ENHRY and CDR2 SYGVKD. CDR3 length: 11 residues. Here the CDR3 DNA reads TGTGCCATCAATGAGGGTAACGAGCAGTACTTC. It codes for CAINEGNEQYF.

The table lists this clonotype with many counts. This CDR3 reads CASSWDPASNEKLFF. CDR3 bases: TGTGCCAGCAGCTGGGACCCAGCCTCTAATGAAAAACTGTTTTTT. V is TRBV2 and J is TRBJ1-4; D is perhaps TRBD1 (5 bases). The CDR3 runs 15 residues. Trimming cost V 6 bases and J 3 bases, with 14 bases left between them. Germline CDR1 and CDR2: SNHLY and FYNNEI. Drawing the rest from reference TRBV2 and TRBJ1-4, the complete variable domain is EPEVTQTPSHQVTQMGQEVILRCVPISNHLYFYWYRQILGQKVEFLVSFYNNEISEKSEIFDDQFSVERPDGSNFTLKIRSTKLEDSAMYFCASSWDPASNEKLFFGSGTQLSVL.

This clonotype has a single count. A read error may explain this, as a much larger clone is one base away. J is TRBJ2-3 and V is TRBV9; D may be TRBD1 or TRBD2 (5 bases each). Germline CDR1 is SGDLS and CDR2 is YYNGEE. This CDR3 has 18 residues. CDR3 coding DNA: TGTGCCAGCAACGTAGAAGGGGAGAGCTTTGCACGCACAGATACGCAGTATTTT. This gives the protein CASNVEGESFARTDTQYF.

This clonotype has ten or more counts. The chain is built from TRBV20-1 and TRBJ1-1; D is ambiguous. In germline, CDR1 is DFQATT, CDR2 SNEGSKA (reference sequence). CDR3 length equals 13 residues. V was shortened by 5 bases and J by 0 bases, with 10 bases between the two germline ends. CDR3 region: CSADRALNTEAFF. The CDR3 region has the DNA TGCAGTGCTGACCGGGCTTTGAACACTGAAGCTTTCTTT.

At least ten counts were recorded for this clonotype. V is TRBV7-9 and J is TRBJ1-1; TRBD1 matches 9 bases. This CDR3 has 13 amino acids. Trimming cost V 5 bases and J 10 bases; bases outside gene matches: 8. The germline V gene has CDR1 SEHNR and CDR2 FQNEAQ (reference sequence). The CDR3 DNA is TGTGCCAGCAGCCAACCGGGACAGGGTTCAGCTTTCTTT. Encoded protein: CASSQPGQGSAFF.

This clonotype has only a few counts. The CDR3 loop reads CASSTTSGIVQFF. The CDR3 DNA sequence: TGTGCCAGCAGCACAACTAGCGGGATCGTGCAGTTCTTC. V is TRBV11-1 and J is TRBJ2-1, with 10 nucleotides matching TRBD2. V lost 5 bases and J lost 12; bases outside the gene matches: 7. This CDR3 has 13 residues. Per the germline V gene, CDR1 is SGHAT and CDR2 is FQDESV (reference sequence).

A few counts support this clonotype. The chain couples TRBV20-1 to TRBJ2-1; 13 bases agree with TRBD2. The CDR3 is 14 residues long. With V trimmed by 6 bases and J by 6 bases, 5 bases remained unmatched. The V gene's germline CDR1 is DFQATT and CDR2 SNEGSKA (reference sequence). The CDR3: CSARTSGSINEQFF. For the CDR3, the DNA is TGCAGTGCCCGGACTAGCGGGAGTATCAATGAGCAGTTCTTC.

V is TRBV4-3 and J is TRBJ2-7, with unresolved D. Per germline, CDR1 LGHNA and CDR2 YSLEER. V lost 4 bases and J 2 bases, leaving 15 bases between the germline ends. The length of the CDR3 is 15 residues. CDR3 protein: CASSPARSLAYEQYF. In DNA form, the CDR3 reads TGCGCCAGCAGCCCCGCGAGGTCACTCGCCTACGAGCAGTACTTC.

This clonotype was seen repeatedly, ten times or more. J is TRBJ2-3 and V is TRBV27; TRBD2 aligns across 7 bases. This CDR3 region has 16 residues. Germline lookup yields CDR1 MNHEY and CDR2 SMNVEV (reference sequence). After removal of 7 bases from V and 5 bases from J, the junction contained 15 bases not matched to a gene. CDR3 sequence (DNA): TGTGCCAGCACTCCCCTTTGGGGGGGTGCGGTAGATACGCAGTATTTT. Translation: CASTPLWGGAVDTQYF.

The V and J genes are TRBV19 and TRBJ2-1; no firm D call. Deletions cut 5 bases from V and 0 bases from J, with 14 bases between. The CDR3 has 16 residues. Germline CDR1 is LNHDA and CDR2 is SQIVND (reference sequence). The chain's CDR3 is CASSHGRRSSYNEQFF. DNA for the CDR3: TGTGCCAGTAGTCACGGACGGCGAAGCTCCTACAATGAGCAGTTCTTC.

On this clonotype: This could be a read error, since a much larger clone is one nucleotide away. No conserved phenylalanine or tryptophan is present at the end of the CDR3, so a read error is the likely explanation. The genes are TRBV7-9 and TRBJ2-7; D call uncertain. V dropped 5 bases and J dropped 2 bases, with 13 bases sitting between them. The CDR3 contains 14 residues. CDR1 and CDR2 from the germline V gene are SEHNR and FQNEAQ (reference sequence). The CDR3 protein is CASSGVVSPYEQYL. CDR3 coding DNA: TGTGCCAGCAGCGGAGTAGTGTCTCCCTACGAGCAGTACCTC.

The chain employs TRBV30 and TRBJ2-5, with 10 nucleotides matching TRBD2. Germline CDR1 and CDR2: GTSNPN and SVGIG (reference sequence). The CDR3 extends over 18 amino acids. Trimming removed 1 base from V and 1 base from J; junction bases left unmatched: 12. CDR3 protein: CAWSALASGRYVQETQYF. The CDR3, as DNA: TGTGCCTGGAGTGCCCTGGCTAGCGGGAGATATGTCCAAGAGACCCAGTACTTC.

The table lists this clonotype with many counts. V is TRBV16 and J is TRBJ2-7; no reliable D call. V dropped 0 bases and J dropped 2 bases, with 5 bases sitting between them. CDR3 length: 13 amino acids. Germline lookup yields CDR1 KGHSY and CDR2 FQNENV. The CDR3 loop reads CASSQSRPYEQYF. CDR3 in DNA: TGTGCCAGCAGCCAATCCAGGCCCTACGAGCAGTACTTC.

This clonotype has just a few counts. The CDR3 reads CASSLSTQGRNYGYTF. The CDR3, as DNA: TGTGCCAGCAGTTTATCAACCCAAGGGAGAAACTATGGCTACACCTTC. The chain combines TRBV27 with TRBJ1-2; D remains unclear. Between the trimmed V and J ends, which lost 0 bases and 2 bases, there was a span of 13 bases. Germline CDR1 MNHEY, CDR2 SMNVEV (reference sequence). The CDR3 runs to 16 residues.

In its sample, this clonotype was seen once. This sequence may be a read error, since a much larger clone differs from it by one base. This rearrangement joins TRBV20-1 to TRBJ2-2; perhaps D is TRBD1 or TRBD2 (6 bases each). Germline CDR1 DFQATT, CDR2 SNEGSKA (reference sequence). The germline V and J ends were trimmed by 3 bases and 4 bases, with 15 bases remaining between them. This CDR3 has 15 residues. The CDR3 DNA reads TGCAGTGCTAGTCTTACTAGCAGGGGCACCGGGGAGCTGTTTTTT. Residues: CSASLTSRGTGELFF.

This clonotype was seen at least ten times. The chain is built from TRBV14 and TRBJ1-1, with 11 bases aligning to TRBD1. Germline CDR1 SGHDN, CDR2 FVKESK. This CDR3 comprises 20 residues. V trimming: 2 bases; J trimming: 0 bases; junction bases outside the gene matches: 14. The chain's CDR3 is CASSQRDRGMVKVMNTEAFF. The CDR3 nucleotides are TGTGCCAGCAGCCAACGGGACAGGGGGATGGTCAAGGTCATGAACACTGAAGCTTTCTTT.

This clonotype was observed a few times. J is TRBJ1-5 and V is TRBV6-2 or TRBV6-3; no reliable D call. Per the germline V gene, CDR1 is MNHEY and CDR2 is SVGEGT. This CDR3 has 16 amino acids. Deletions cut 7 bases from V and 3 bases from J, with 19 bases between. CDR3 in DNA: TGTGCCAGCACTAACGCGTCGCAGGTCCTCAATCAGCCCCAGCATTTT. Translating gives CASTNASQVLNQPQHF.

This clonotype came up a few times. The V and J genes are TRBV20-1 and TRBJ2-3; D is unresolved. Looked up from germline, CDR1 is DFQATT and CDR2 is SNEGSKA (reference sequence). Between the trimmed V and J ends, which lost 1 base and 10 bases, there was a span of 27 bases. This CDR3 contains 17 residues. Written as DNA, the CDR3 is TGCAGTGCTAGAGGTCTGGTTAATAGGCAGGCCCAGAATCCGCAGTATTTT. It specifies CSARGLVNRQAQNPQYF.

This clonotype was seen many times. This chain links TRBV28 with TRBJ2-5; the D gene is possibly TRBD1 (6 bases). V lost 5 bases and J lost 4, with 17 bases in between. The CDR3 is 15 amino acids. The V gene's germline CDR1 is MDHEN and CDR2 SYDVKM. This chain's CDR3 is CASSPGTRLRETQYF. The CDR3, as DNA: TGTGCCAGCAGTCCCGGGACACGGCTTAGAGAGACCCAGTACTTC.

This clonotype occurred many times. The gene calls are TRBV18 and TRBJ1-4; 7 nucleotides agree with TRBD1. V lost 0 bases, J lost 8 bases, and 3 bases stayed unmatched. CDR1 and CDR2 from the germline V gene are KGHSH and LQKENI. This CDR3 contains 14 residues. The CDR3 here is CASSPPEGAEKLFF. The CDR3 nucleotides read TGTGCCAGCTCACCACCGGAGGGGGCCGAAAAACTGTTTTTT. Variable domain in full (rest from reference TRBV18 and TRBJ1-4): NAGVMQNPRHLVRRRGQEARLRCSPMKGHSHVYWYRQLPEEGLKFMVYLQKENIIDESGMPKERFSAEFPKEGPSILRIQQVVRGDSAAYFCASSPPEGAEKLFFGSGTQLSVL.

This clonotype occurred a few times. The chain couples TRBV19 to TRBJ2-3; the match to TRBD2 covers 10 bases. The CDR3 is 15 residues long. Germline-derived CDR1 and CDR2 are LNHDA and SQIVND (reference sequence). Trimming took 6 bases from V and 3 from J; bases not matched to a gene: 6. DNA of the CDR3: TGTGCCAGTAGACAGGGGACTAGCGAAACAGATACGCAGTATTTT. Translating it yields CASRQGTSETDTQYF.

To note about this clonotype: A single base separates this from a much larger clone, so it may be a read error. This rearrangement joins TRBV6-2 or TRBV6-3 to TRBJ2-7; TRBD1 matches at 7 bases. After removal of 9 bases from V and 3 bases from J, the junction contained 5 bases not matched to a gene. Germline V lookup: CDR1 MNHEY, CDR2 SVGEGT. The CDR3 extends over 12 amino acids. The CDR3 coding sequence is TGTGCCAGACGGGACAGTAACTACGAGCAGTACTTC. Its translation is CARRDSNYEQYF.